These T cell receptor beta chains were read from a single sample in a study of neurological immune-mediated disorders. From the 5' RACE reads, TCRdb called clonotypes with MiXCR, one entry per CDR3 protein. Of around 20,000 distinct CDR3 sequences listed, 27% were seen once; the top ten hold 30% to 40%. The sequenced sample was PBMCs. These receptors all come from a man aged 45-65 years with HTLV-1-associated myelopathy (HAM/TSP). Both conserved end residues are part of each CDR3. The D gene is left open where the match is weak. Clone size is stated in some rows and not others, as once, few, many or a class when expanded.

- TRBJ1-5 TRBV27 medium-sized TGTGCCAGCAGTCTACGACGGACAGGCAATCAGCCCCAGCATTTT CASSLRRTGNQPQHF
- TRBJ1-5 TRBV28 few TGTGCCAGCAGGCGGGGGGGTCAGCCCCAGCATTTT CASRRGGQPQHF
TRBD1 TRBJ1-1 TRBV20-1 - TGCAGTGCACGCCTCGCGGACAGGGGGATAACTGAAGCTTTCTTT CSARLADRGITEAFF
TRBD1 TRBJ2-7 TRBV29-1 - TGCAGCGTGGGACAGGGGGATAGGAGCGAGCAGTACTTC CSVGQGDRSEQYF
TRBD2 TRBJ2-2 TRBV5-5 few TGTGCCAGCAGCTTGGTAGCGGGCACCGGGGAGCTGTTTTTT CASSLVAGTGELFF
- TRBJ1-2 TRBV20-1 - TGCAGTGCTAGCCCCAACTATGGCTACACCTTC CSASPNYGYTF
- TRBJ2-3 TRBV7-2 - TGTGCCAGCAGCTTAATTGGCGACAGGAGCACAGATACGCAGTATTTT CASSLIGDRSTDTQYF
- TRBJ2-6 TRBV29-1 - TGCAGCGTTGCCCTCTCTGGGGCCAACGTCCTGACTTTC CSVALSGANVLTF
- TRBJ1-1 TRBV30 - TGTGCCTGGATGGAGTCTCCAGTAGGAGCTGAAGCTTTCTTT CAWMESPVGAEAFF
- TRBJ2-3 TRBV7-9 many TGTGCCAGCACCCTTAGACCAGGAAGCACAGATACGCAGTATTTT CASTLRPGSTDTQYF
TRBD2 TRBJ2-1 TRBV5-1 few TGCGCCAGCAGCTGGGCGGGGGGCTCCTACAATGAGCAGTTCTTC CASSWAGGSYNEQFF
- TRBJ1-6 TRBV6-5 - TGTGCCAGCAGTTACAAATGGAGTTCCTATAATTCACCCCTCCACTTT CASSYKWSSYNSPLHF
- TRBJ2-5 TRBV5-1 - TGCGCCAGCAGCTTGTCCCAAGAGACCCAGTACTTC CASSLSQETQYF
- TRBJ2-3 TRBV5-1 - TGCGACAGCTACAGTGGCAGGGGAGAAGATACGCAGTATTTT CDSYSGRGEDTQYF
- TRBJ2-7 TRBV12-5 - TGTGCTAGTGGCATCTACGAGCAGTACTTC CASGIYEQYF
TRBD2 TRBJ2-7 TRBV20-1 - TGCAGTGCTAGAGTTCGTGAGGGCGGGGGGGCGTTAGAGCAGTACTTC CSARVREGGGALEQYF
- TRBJ2-7 TRBV29-1 - TGCAGCGTTGAGCAGGGAGGCTCGGACTACGAGCAGTACTTC CSVEQGGSDYEQYF
- TRBJ2-7 TRBV2 - TGTGCCAGCAGTGGGGTCAGAGGCGAGCAGTACTTC CASSGVRGEQYF
- TRBJ2-1 TRBV7-2 - TGTGCCAGCAGCTTAGCGCGAACCGGGGGCTACAATGAGCAGTTCTTC CASSLARTGGYNEQFF
TRBD1 TRBJ1-4 TRBV20-1 many TGCAGTGCTAGACCGGGACAGGCCGTAGAAAAACTGTTTTTT CSARPGQAVEKLFF
- TRBJ1-1 TRBV19 few TGTGCCAGTAGTATCCTGAAACACGAAAGGGCTTTCTTT CASSILKHERAFF
- TRBJ1-4 TRBV9 few TGTGCCAGCAGCGCCGGGACCCTTCGGGGAGGTGAAAAACTGTTTTTT CASSAGTLRGGEKLFF
- TRBJ1-2 TRBV21-1 - TGTGCCAGCAGCTCGCTGTGTACGGAGGACTATGGCTACACCTTC CASSSLCTEDYGYTF
- TRBJ1-1 TRBV5-1 many TGCGCCAGCAGCGCGGACAGCAAACCGGAAGCTTTCTTT CASSADSKPEAFF
- TRBJ2-7 TRBV7-2 few TGTGCCAGCAGCGATCTTAGAGACTACGAGCAGTACTTC CASSDLRDYEQYF
TRBD1 TRBJ2-1 TRBV5-1 - TGCGCCAGCAGCATAGACAGGGGGCCCCACTCCTACAATGAGCAGTTCTTC CASSIDRGPHSYNEQFF
- TRBJ2-1 TRBV20-1 - TGCAGTGCTAGAGATTCGGGGCTAGAGTATAATGAGCAGTTCTTC CSARDSGLEYNEQFF
- TRBJ2-3 TRBV20-1 - TGCAGTGCACCGGGGAACACAGATACGCAGTATTTT CSAPGNTDTQYF
TRBD1 TRBJ2-3 TRBV10-3 - TGTGCCATCAGTGAGGACAGGGGCACAGATACGCAGTATTTT CAISEDRGTDTQYF
TRBD1 TRBJ1-1 TRBV7-9 medium-sized TGTGCCAGCAGCGGTCGGGACAGGGAACCAGGGAACACTGAAGCTTTCTTT CASSGRDREPGNTEAFF
TRBD1 TRBJ1-5 TRBV20-1 - TGCAGTGCTAGAGATGCCAGGGGGGGGGCGAATCAGCCCCAGCATTTT CSARDARGGANQPQHF
- TRBJ1-1 TRBV5-1 many TGCGCCAGCAGCCCTGATGGGGGTTTGAACACTGAAGCTTTCTTT CASSPDGGLNTEAFF
TRBD1 TRBJ1-2 TRBV20-1 - TGCAGTGCAACAGGGGGCCTCGACTATGGCTACACCTTC CSATGGLDYGYTF
- TRBJ2-7 TRBV24-1 - TGTGCCACCAGTGATAAAGGTTGGGACAACTACGAGCAGTACTTC CATSDKGWDNYEQYF
- TRBJ1-4 TRBV5-1 - TGCGCCAGCAGCCTTGTGGGGACCACCCGGGAAAAACTGTTTTTT CASSLVGTTREKLFF
- TRBJ2-7 TRBV24-1 once TGTGCCACCAGTGCGGACGCCGCCTACGAGCAGTACTTC CATSADAAYEQYF
- TRBJ2-1 TRBV20-1 once TGCAGTGCTAGAGATCGGGGGCTAGGTCGGGGTTACAATGAGCAGTTCTTC CSARDRGLGRGYNEQFF
TRBD1 TRBJ2-1 TRBV7-2 few TGTGCCAGCAGCCCGTACAGGGGCGCCTCCAATGAGCAGTTCTTC CASSPYRGASNEQFF
- TRBJ1-1 TRBV6-2/TRBV6-3 many TGTGCCAGCAGTAAGTGGACAGTCATGAACACTGAAGCTTTCTTT CASSKWTVMNTEAFF
- TRBJ2-3 TRBV20-1 few TGCAGTGCTATTCCGGGACTGGGGGGCGGGGATACGCAGTATTTT CSAIPGLGGGDTQYF
- TRBJ2-6 TRBV5-1 - TGCGCCAGCAGCTCGGCAATGGACAGTTCTGGGTCCAACGTCCTGACTTTC CASSSAMDSSGSNVLTF
- TRBJ2-7 TRBV12-3/TRBV12-4 once TGTGCCAGAAGCCCCCCCCCCTGGAACGAGCAGTACTTC CARSPPPWNEQYF
- TRBJ2-5 TRBV5-1 - TGCGCCAGCAGCTTAGGCTCCCAAGAGACCCAGTACTTC CASSLGSQETQYF
- TRBJ2-3 TRBV11-3 few TGTGCCAGCAGGAATACAGATACGCAGTATTTT CASRNTDTQYF
TRBD2 TRBJ2-3 TRBV20-1 few TGCAGTGCCAGCGGGGGGGCCGCCTTAGATACGCAGTATTTT CSASGGAALDTQYF